These T cell receptor beta chains were read from a single sample in a study of shared clonotypes between healthy human individuals. The assay was immunoSEQ multiplex PCR, and TCRdb's table has in-frame clones only and misses some. In the table there are approximately 180,000 clones, 85% to 95% of which are singletons. The sample consisted of naive CD4+ T cells sorted from blood. These receptors all come from a woman aged 25-40 years in good health. Each CDR3 is given with its conserved first and last residue. Fields, in order: J gene, D gene, V gene, clone size, CDR3 protein, CDR3 DNA. A D gene is named only where the DNA matches it firmly. Not all rows give a size; the values are once, few, many and, for expanded clones, a class.

J: TRBJ1-5
D: -
V: TRBV7-8
size: -
CDR3: CASSYPAGRTGSVGNQPQHF
DNA: TGTGCCAGCAGCTATCCCGCCGGGCGAACAGGGTCGGTCGGCAATCAGCCCCAGCATTTT

J: TRBJ2-7
D: TRBD2
V: TRBV9
size: -
CDR3: CASSVLAETAYEQYF
DNA: TGTGCCAGCAGCGTGCTAGCGGAGACAGCCTACGAGCAGTACTTC

J: TRBJ2-1
D: -
V: TRBV27
size: -
CDR3: CASSRGRNEQFF
DNA: TGTGCCAGCAGTAGGGGTAGGAATGAGCAGTTCTTC

J: TRBJ1-1
D: TRBD1
V: TRBV28
size: -
CDR3: CASSVTTGHTEAFF
DNA: TGTGCCAGCAGCGTAACGACAGGGCACACTGAAGCTTTCTTT

J: TRBJ2-5
D: TRBD2
V: TRBV7-8
size: -
CDR3: CADHPSGVQETQYF
DNA: TGTGCCGACCATCCTAGCGGGGTACAAGAGACCCAGTACTTC

J: TRBJ2-7
D: -
V: TRBV4-1
size: -
CDR3: CASSQARAGRSYEQYF
DNA: TGCGCCAGCAGCCAAGCAAGGGCCGGCAGGTCCTACGAGCAGTACTTC

J: TRBJ2-1
D: -
V: TRBV5-1
size: -
CDR3: CASSSVVGEDNEQFF
DNA: TGCGCCAGCAGCTCGGTGGTGGGGGAAGACAATGAGCAGTTCTTC

J: TRBJ1-6
D: -
V: TRBV15
size: once
CDR3: CATSSKLAGGPYNSPLHF
DNA: TGTGCCACCAGCAGTAAATTAGCAGGAGGGCCCTATAATTCACCCCTCCACTTT

J: TRBJ1-5
D: -
V: TRBV15
size: once
CDR3: CATSRDLQYSNQPQHF
DNA: TGTGCCACCAGCAGAGATTTACAGTATAGCAATCAGCCCCAGCATTTT

J: TRBJ2-7
D: -
V: TRBV7-2
size: -
CDR3: CASSFVGGNPLEQYF
DNA: TGTGCCAGCAGCTTCGTCGGAGGCAATCCCCTCGAGCAGTACTTC

J: TRBJ2-7
D: -
V: TRBV5-4
size: -
CDR3: CASSKAQGLYYEQYF
DNA: TGTGCCAGCAGCAAGGCCCAGGGGCTGTACTACGAGCAGTACTTC

J: TRBJ1-4
D: -
V: TRBV28
size: -
CDR3: CASSFLSRNEKLFF
DNA: TGTGCCAGCAGTTTTCTCTCACGGAATGAAAAACTGTTTTTT

J: TRBJ1-5
D: -
V: TRBV19
size: -
CDR3: CASSIQGRQPQHF
DNA: TGTGCCAGTAGTATCCAGGGTCGACAGCCCCAGCATTTT

J: TRBJ2-7
D: -
V: TRBV6-1
size: -
CDR3: CAINLGVARVNEQYF
DNA: TGTGCCATCAACCTAGGGGTAGCCCGAGTCAACGAGCAGTACTTC

J: TRBJ1-3
D: -
V: TRBV7-6
size: -
CDR3: CASSSGTTSGNTIYF
DNA: TGTGCCAGCAGCTCCGGGACAACTTCTGGAAACACCATATATTTT

J: TRBJ2-7
D: -
V: TRBV5-1
size: -
CDR3: CASSLLSGWAYEQYF
DNA: TGCGCCAGCAGCCTTCTGTCAGGTTGGGCCTACGAGCAGTACTTC

J: TRBJ2-2
D: -
V: TRBV6-5
size: -
CDR3: CASSYEERSTGELFF
DNA: TGTGCCAGCAGTTATGAGGAGAGATCCACCGGGGAGCTGTTTTTT

J: TRBJ1-1
D: -
V: TRBV30
size: -
CDR3: CAWSGGLTTEAFF
DNA: TGTGCCTGGAGTGGGGGCCTAACCACTGAAGCTTTCTTT

J: TRBJ2-7
D: TRBD1
V: TRBV6-1
size: -
CDR3: CASSEGKDRVFYEQYF
DNA: TGTGCCAGCTCTGAAGGAAAGGACAGGGTATTCTACGAGCAGTACTTC

J: TRBJ2-7
D: TRBD2
V: TRBV10-3
size: -
CDR3: CAISGAGTSGSYEQYF
DNA: TGTGCCATCAGTGGAGCCGGGACTAGCGGCTCCTACGAGCAGTACTTC

J: TRBJ1-1
D: -
V: TRBV18
size: -
CDR3: CASSLSDMNTEAFF
DNA: TGTGCCAGCTCACTCTCTGACATGAACACTGAAGCTTTCTTT

J: TRBJ2-1
D: -
V: TRBV19
size: -
CDR3: CASTARNNEQFF
DNA: TGTGCCAGTACCGCAAGGAACAATGAGCAGTTCTTC

J: TRBJ1-3
D: TRBD1
V: TRBV11-2
size: -
CDR3: CASSLGQSSGNTIYF
DNA: TGTGCCAGCAGCTTGGGACAGAGCTCTGGAAACACCATATATTTT

J: TRBJ2-2
D: -
V: TRBV5-4
size: -
CDR3: CASSLVAGELFF
DNA: TGTGCCAGCAGCTTGGTCGCCGGGGAGCTGTTTTTT

J: TRBJ1-2
D: -
V: TRBV7-9
size: few
CDR3: CASSLQGYGYTF
DNA: TGTGCCAGCAGCTTGCAGGGTTATGGCTACACCTTC

J: TRBJ2-5
D: TRBD2
V: TRBV10-3
size: -
CDR3: CAISEASGLETQYF
DNA: TGTGCCATCAGTGAGGCTAGCGGGCTGGAGACCCAGTACTTC

J: TRBJ2-1
D: -
V: TRBV5-1
size: -
CDR3: CASTHRINSYNEQFF
DNA: TGCGCCAGCACCCACAGGATTAACTCCTACAATGAGCAGTTCTTC

J: TRBJ2-7
D: TRBD1
V: TRBV28
size: -
CDR3: CASSLDRPPYEQYF
DNA: TGTGCCAGCAGTTTGGACAGGCCCCCCTACGAGCAGTACTTC

J: TRBJ2-2
D: -
V: TRBV5-1
size: -
CDR3: CASSLGGELITGELFF
DNA: TGCGCCAGCAGCTTGGGTGGGGAACTGATAACCGGGGAGCTGTTTTTT

J: TRBJ2-1
D: -
V: TRBV18
size: -
CDR3: CASSPPGRAGSYNEQFF
DNA: TGTGCCAGCTCACCCCCCGGGAGAGCCGGCTCCTACAATGAGCAGTTCTTC

J: TRBJ2-1
D: -
V: TRBV5-1
size: -
CDR3: CASRIDGKNNEQFF
DNA: TGCGCCAGCAGAATTGACGGCAAAAACAATGAGCAGTTCTTC

J: TRBJ2-7
D: TRBD1
V: TRBV2
size: once
CDR3: CASNTDRELDEQYF
DNA: TGTGCCAGCAACACGGACAGGGAATTGGACGAGCAGTACTTC

J: TRBJ1-6
D: -
V: TRBV23-1
size: -
CDR3: CASSQLPDSSYNSPLHF
DNA: TGCGCCAGCAGTCAATTACCAGATAGCTCCTATAATTCACCCCTCCACTTT

J: TRBJ2-7
D: -
V: TRBV14
size: -
CDR3: CASSQDTTDYEQYF
DNA: TGTGCCAGCAGCCAAGACACCACCGACTACGAGCAGTACTTC

J: TRBJ2-5
D: -
V: TRBV7-9
size: -
CDR3: CASSSRGGGPQETQYF
DNA: TGTGCCAGCAGCTCCCGTGGAGGGGGACCCCAAGAGACCCAGTACTTC